Below, 14 T cell receptor beta chains from the same sample are listed, as sequenced in a study of neurological immune-mediated disorders (dated by TCRdb to between 2018 and 2020). Library creation used 5' RACE. Data came from an Illumina HiSeq 2500. The public reads were reprocessed in TCRdb via fastp at Q25 and MiXCR, keeping in-frame beta chains. Each entry is one CDR3 protein sequence, shown with its most common DNA and genes. This sample is represented by about 66,000 distinct CDR3 sequences; 3% to 5% of them were singletons. Jointly, the top ten make up under 1.5% of the sample. The specimen was PBMCs. The origin of the receptors is a man aged 25-45 years with multiple sclerosis.

At least ten counts were recorded for this clonotype. The chain couples TRBV29-1 to TRBJ1-1; perhaps TRBD1 as D (6 bases). Germline lookup yields CDR1 SQVTM and CDR2 ANQGSEA. The CDR3 has 13 residues. Trimming took off 4 bases at V and 4 bases at J, with 13 bases between the two ends. The CDR3 DNA sequence: TGCAGCGTTGCCGGGGGGGCGGCCACTGAAGCTTTCTTT. This gives the protein CSVAGGAATEAFF.

This clonotype was counted ten times or more. The V gene is TRBV20-1, the J gene TRBJ2-3; TRBD2 matches 12 bases. The V gene end was trimmed by 5 bases and the J gene end by 4 bases; junction bases not matched to a gene: 7. Germline V gives CDR1 DFQATT, CDR2 SNEGSKA (reference sequence). The CDR3 has 15 residues. The CDR3 nucleotides read TGCAGTGCTTCTAGCGGGGGGGCCATGCCAGATACGCAGTATTTT. This codes for CSASSGGAMPDTQYF.

In its sample, this clonotype was seen many times. V is TRBV24-1 and J is TRBJ1-1, with 10 bases lining up with TRBD1. Germline V CDR1 and CDR2: KGHDR, SFDVKD. V shed 7 bases, J shed 1 base, and the junction held 11 bases outside the gene matches. The CDR3 spans 17 residues. This chain's CDR3 is CATRNPATGGWNTEAFF. CDR3 nucleotides: TGTGCCACCAGAAACCCCGCGACAGGGGGCTGGAACACTGAAGCTTTCTTT.

This clonotype occurred many times. This sequence joins TRBV5-6 and TRBJ2-1; 11 bases line up with TRBD1. V was pared by 4 bases and J by 2 bases, with 2 bases of the junction left unmatched. This CDR3 has 15 residues. Germline CDR1 and CDR2: SGHDT and YYEEEE. This CDR3 reads CASSQGQGAYNEQFF. The CDR3 nucleotides read TGTGCCAGCAGCCAGGGACAGGGGGCCTACAATGAGCAGTTCTTC.

This clonotype showed up many times. The chain employs TRBV7-3 and TRBJ2-1, with D unresolved. The CDR3 contains 13 residues. Trimming took 4 bases from V and 5 from J, leaving 9 bases between them. Germline V gene data show CDR1 as SGHTA and CDR2 as FQGTGA. As DNA, the CDR3 is TGTGCCAGCAGCTCCGTACCGGACAATGAGCAGTTCTTC. Protein sequence: CASSSVPDNEQFF.

This clonotype was observed at least ten times. J is TRBJ1-2 and V is TRBV5-1; tentatively, D is TRBD1 (5 bases). Germline CDR1 and CDR2: SGHRS and YFSETQ. The V end lost 0 bases, the J end lost 4 bases, and 10 bases lay between the germline ends. The CDR3 spans 14 residues. The DNA of the CDR3 is TGCGCCAGCAGCTTGGGGGGCTGGCTCTATGGCTACACCTTC. Translated: CASSLGGWLYGYTF.

On this clonotype: This may come from a read error, since a much larger clone is one base off. This rearrangement joins TRBV5-1 to TRBJ1-2, with unresolved D. Germline CDR1 SGHRS, CDR2 YFSETQ. Deletions cut 5 bases from V and 4 bases from J, with 12 bases between. This CDR3 region has 13 residues. The CDR3 DNA is TGCGCCAGCAGAGTACGAAAGGGCTATGGCTACACCTTC. Protein: CASRVRKGYGYTF.

The chain recombines TRBV9 with TRBJ1-1; D is possibly TRBD1 (5 bases). CDR1 and CDR2 from the germline V gene are SGDLS and YYNGEE. V shed 4 bases and J shed 5 bases, with 15 bases lying between them. CDR3 size: 14 residues. CDR3 residues: CASSTDRGATEAFF. CDR3 DNA sequence: TGTGCCAGCAGCACCGACAGAGGAGCTACTGAAGCTTTCTTT.

This clonotype was counted many times. The J gene is TRBJ2-7, the V gene TRBV4-1; 7 bases line up with TRBD1. The V and J ends lost 4 bases and 1 base, in that order; junction bases with no gene match: 4. This CDR3 is built from 14 residues. Germline CDR1 reads MGHRA; CDR2 reads YSYEKL. CDR3 protein: CASSLGQFSYEQYF. CDR3 sequence (DNA): TGCGCCAGCAGCCTGGGACAGTTTTCCTACGAGCAGTACTTC.

The sample holds a few counts of this clonotype. The J gene is TRBJ2-5, the V gene TRBV7-9, with 9 bases aligning to TRBD2. The ends lost 3 bases at V and 4 bases at J; junction bases unmatched: 0. This CDR3 is built from 13 residues. CDR1 and CDR2 (germline): SEHNR, FQNEAQ (reference sequence). CDR3 in amino acids: CASSFSGGETQYF. CDR3 coding DNA: TGTGCCAGCAGCTTTAGCGGGGGAGAGACCCAGTACTTC. Full variable domain (outside the CDR3, taken from reference TRBV7-9 and TRBJ2-5): DTGVSQNPRHKITKRGQNVTFRCDPISEHNRLYWYRQTLGQGPEFLTYFQNEAQLEKSRLLSDRFSAERPKGSFSTLEIQRTEQGDSAMYLCASSFSGGETQYFGPGTRLLVL.

This rearrangement joins TRBV29-1 to TRBJ2-5, with 7 nucleotides matching TRBD1. Germline-derived CDR1 and CDR2 are SQVTM and ANQGSEA. The CDR3 spans 13 residues. The trim removed 7 bases at V and 4 bases at J, leaving 9 bases unmatched. CDR3 region: CSGVRAGGETQYF. CDR3 nucleotides: TGCAGCGGGGTTAGGGCAGGGGGAGAGACCCAGTACTTC.

This clonotype was counted ten times or more. The J gene is TRBJ1-4, the V gene TRBV9; possible D gene TRBD1, 5 bases. Trimming took off 4 bases at V and 3 bases at J, with 13 bases between the two ends. Germline V gives CDR1 SGDLS, CDR2 YYNGEE. The CDR3 totals 15 residues. CDR3 sequence (DNA): TGTGCCAGCAGCATGGGGAGGGGACCTAATGAAAAACTGTTTTTT. Its protein is CASSMGRGPNEKLFF. Full variable domain (remainder filled in from reference TRBV9 and TRBJ1-4): DSGVTQTPKHLITATGQRVTLRCSPRSGDLSVYWYQQSLDQGLQFLIQYYNGEERAKGNILERFSAQQFPDLHSELNLSSLELGDSALYFCASSMGRGPNEKLFFGSGTQLSVL.

This clonotype was seen ten or more times. This chain uses TRBV7-9 with TRBJ2-7; D unclear. Germline CDR1 and CDR2: SEHNR and FQNEAQ (reference sequence). Between the trimmed V and J ends, which lost 6 bases and 2 bases, there was a span of 11 bases. The CDR3 consists of 13 residues. In DNA, the CDR3 is TGTGCCAGCAGTTTAACACAAGCCTACGAGCAGTACTTC. It is translated as CASSLTQAYEQYF.

This clonotype was counted at least ten times. The chain joins TRBV6-2 or TRBV6-3 to TRBJ2-3; 11 positions agree with TRBD2. V lost 4 bases to trimming and J lost 6 bases; unmatched junction nucleotides: 12. The CDR3 sequence is 17 residues long. Germline V gene sequence: CDR1 MNHEY, CDR2 SVGEGT. CDR3 sequence (DNA): TGTGCCAGCAGTTCCCGGACTAGCGGGTCCTCCCGGGATACGCAGTATTTT. Residues: CASSSRTSGSSRDTQYF.